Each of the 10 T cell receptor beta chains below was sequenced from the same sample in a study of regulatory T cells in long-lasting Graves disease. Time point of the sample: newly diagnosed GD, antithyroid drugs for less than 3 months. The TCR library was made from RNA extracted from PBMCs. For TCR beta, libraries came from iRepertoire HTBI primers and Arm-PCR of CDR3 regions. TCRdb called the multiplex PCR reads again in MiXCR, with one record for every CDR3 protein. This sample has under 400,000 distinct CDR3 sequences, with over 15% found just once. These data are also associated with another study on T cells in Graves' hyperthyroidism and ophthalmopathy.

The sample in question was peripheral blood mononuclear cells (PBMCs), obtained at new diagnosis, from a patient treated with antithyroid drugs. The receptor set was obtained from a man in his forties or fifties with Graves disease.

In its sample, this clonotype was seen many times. The CDR3 bases are TGTGCCAGCATCCCTAGTCCGGGGCTCTCCTACGAGCAGTACTTC. It encodes CASIPSPGLSYEQYF. This chain uses TRBV28 with TRBJ2-7; D possibly uses TRBD1 or TRBD2 (5 bases each). The V end was cut by 7 bases, the J end by 0 bases, with 16 bases between. This CDR3 comprises 15 residues. Germline V gene data show CDR1 as MDHEN and CDR2 as SYDVKM. Variable domain in full (rest from reference TRBV28 and TRBJ2-7): DVKVTQSSRYLVKRTGEKVFLECVQDMDHENMFWYRQDPGLGLRLIYFSYDVKMKEKGDIPEGYSVSREKKERFSLILESASTNQTSMYLCASIPSPGLSYEQYFGPGTRLTVT.

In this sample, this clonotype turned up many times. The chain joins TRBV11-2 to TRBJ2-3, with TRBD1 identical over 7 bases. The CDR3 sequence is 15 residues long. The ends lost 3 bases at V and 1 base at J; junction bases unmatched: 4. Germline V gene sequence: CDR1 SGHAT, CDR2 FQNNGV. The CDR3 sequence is CASSFDRARTDTQYF. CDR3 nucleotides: TGTGCCAGCAGCTTTGACAGGGCTCGCACAGATACGCAGTATTTT.

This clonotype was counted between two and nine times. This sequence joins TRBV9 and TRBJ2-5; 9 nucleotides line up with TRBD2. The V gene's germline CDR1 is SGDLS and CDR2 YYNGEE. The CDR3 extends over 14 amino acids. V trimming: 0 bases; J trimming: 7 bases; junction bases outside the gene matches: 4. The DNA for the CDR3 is TGTGCCAGCAGCGTAGTGGCGGGGGGGCGGACCCAGTACTTC. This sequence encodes CASSVVAGGRTQYF.

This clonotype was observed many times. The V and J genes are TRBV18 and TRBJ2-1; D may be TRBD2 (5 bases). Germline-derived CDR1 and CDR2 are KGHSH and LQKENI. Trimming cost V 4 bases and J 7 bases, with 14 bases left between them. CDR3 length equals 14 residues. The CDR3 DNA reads TGTGCCAGCTCACAGGCCACGGGGTGGAATGAGCAGTTCTTC. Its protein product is CASSQATGWNEQFF.

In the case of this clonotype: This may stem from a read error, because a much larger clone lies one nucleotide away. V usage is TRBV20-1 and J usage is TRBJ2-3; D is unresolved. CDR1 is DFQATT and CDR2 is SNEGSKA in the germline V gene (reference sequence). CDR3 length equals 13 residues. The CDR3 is CSVRQLSTDTQYF. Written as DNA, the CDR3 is TGCAGCGTCAGACAACTTAGCACAGATACGCAGTATTTT.

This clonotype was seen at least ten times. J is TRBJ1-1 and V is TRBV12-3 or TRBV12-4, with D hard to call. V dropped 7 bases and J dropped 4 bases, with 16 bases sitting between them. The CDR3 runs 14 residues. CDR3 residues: CASTTQEAATEAFF. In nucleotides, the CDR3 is TGTGCCAGCACCACCCAAGAGGCAGCCACTGAAGCTTTCTTT.

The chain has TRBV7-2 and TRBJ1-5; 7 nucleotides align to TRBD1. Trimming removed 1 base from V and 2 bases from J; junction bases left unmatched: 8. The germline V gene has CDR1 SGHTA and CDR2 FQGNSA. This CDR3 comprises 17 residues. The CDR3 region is CASSLVAGGGGNQPQHF. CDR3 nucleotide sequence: TGTGCCAGCAGCTTAGTCGCAGGGGGAGGTGGCAATCAGCCCCAGCATTTT.

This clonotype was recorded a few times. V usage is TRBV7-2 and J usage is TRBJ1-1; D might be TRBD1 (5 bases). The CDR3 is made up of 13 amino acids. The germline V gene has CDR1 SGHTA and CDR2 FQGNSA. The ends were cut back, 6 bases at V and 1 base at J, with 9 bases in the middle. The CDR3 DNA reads TGTGCCAGCAGGTCCGGGGCGAACACTGAAGCTTTCTTT. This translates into CASRSGANTEAFF.

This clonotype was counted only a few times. CDR3 nucleotides: TGTGCCAGCTCAGCAAAATTTAGCGGGGACCCCTACAATGAGCAGTTCTTC. Translation: CASSAKFSGDPYNEQFF. The chain combines TRBV18 with TRBJ2-1; 8 nucleotides agree with TRBD2. The CDR3 is 17 amino acids. CDR1 KGHSH and CDR2 LQKENI come from the germline V gene. The junction had 11 bases not matched to a gene; V was cut back by 5 bases and J by 2 bases. Full variable domain (rest looked up from reference TRBV18 and TRBJ2-1): NAGVMQNPRHLVRRRGQEARLRCSPMKGHSHVYWYRQLPEEGLKFMVYLQKENIIDESGMPKERFSAEFPKEGPSILRIQQVVRGDSAAYFCASSAKFSGDPYNEQFFGPGTRLTVL.

The CDR3 reads CASSGDRASSYNEQFF. The CDR3 nucleotides are TGTGCCAGCAGTGGGGACAGGGCGAGCTCCTACAATGAGCAGTTCTTC. The chain links TRBV6-2 or TRBV6-3 to TRBJ2-1; 9 positions match TRBD1. Germline values: CDR1 MNHEY, CDR2 SVGEGT. The V segment lost 5 bases and the J segment 0 bases; nucleotides outside the gene matches: 5. There are 16 residues in the CDR3.